The source of this T cell receptor beta chain is a study of HIV-infected patients and healthy controls. TCRdb used MiXCR to reprocess the 5' RACE reads, holding one entry per CDR3 protein. In the table there are about 18,000 distinct CDR3 sequences, less than 20% of which are singletons. In its sample, this clonotype was seen a few times. Per germline, CDR1 MRHNA and CDR2 SNTAGT. This CDR3 region has 15 residues. With V trimmed by 4 bases and J by 8 bases, 5 bases remained unmatched. This TCR came from a human donor in good health. The genes are TRBV6-4 and TRBJ2-1, with 13 nucleotides matching TRBD2. Material: CD8+ T cells from blood. CDR3 region: CASSGTSGSSDEQFF. CDR3 bases: TGTGCCAGCAGTGGGACTAGCGGGAGTTCGGATGAGCAGTTCTTC.